Shown below are 20 T cell receptor beta chains from a single sample sequenced in a study of cytomegalovirus exposure and HLA in healthy donors. The PCR employed 60 Vbeta primers together with 13 Jbeta primers. Generated by immunoSEQ multiplex PCR, the TCRdb table keeps only in-frame clones and is missing some. This sample has approximately 140,000 clones, with roughly 80% found just once. The material sequenced was PBMCs. These receptors were collected from a female donor in good health and CMV-seronegative.

The rearrangement joins TRBV5-4 to TRBJ1-3; D call uncertain. The CDR3 loop spans 15 amino acids. V dropped 0 bases and J dropped 0 bases, with 7 bases sitting between them. Germline CDR1 SGHNT, CDR2 YYREEE (reference sequence). DNA for the CDR3: TGTGCCAGCAGCTTGGGGAGTCTCTCTGGAAACACCATATATTTT. This sequence encodes CASSLGSLSGNTIYF.

The V and J genes are TRBV11-3 and TRBJ2-5, with 9 positions matching TRBD1. CDR3 size: 14 residues. Looked up from germline, CDR1 is SGHNT and CDR2 is YENEEA. Trimming removed 5 bases from V and 1 base from J; junction bases left unmatched: 2. CDR3 sequence reads: CASSVQGAQETQYF. The CDR3 coding sequence is TGTGCCAGCAGCGTACAGGGGGCCCAAGAGACCCAGTACTTC.

J is TRBJ2-7 and V is TRBV5-1, with 11 bases identical to TRBD2. V shed 3 bases, J shed 2 bases, and the junction held 10 bases outside the gene matches. This CDR3 has 17 amino acids. Germline CDR1 and CDR2: SGHRS and YFSETQ. CDR3 DNA sequence: TGCGCCAGCAGCTGGTGGGAGACTAGCGGGACCGCCTACGAGCAGTACTTC. Translated, it gives CASSWWETSGTAYEQYF.

The genes are TRBV19 and TRBJ1-1, with no clear D. CDR1 and CDR2 (germline): LNHDA, SQIVND (reference sequence). The CDR3 totals 15 residues. V lost 0 bases, J lost 0 bases, and 8 bases lay in between. The CDR3 spells CASSIDRFLNTEAFF. CDR3 bases: TGTGCCAGTAGTATAGACCGGTTTCTGAACACTGAAGCTTTCTTT.

The chain joins TRBV5-4 to TRBJ2-7; 9 positions match TRBD2. The CDR3 runs to 16 residues. The J segment lost 2 bases and the V segment lost 3 bases, leaving 9 bases of the junction unmatched. Germline V CDR1 and CDR2: SGHNT, YYREEE (reference sequence). The CDR3: CASSWTLAGAAYEQYF. The CDR3 DNA sequence: TGTGCCAGCAGCTGGACCTTAGCGGGGGCCGCCTACGAGCAGTACTTC.

In this sample, this clone turned up a few times. The CDR3 sequence: CASSVKNRQPGANVLTF. The CDR3 region has the DNA TGTGCCAGCAGTGTAAAAAATCGACAGCCTGGGGCCAACGTCCTGACTTTC. The V and J genes are TRBV6-1 and TRBJ2-6, with D possibly matching TRBD1 (5 bases). The CDR3 length is 17 residues. Germline-derived CDR1 and CDR2 are MNHNS and SASEGT. The germline V and J ends were trimmed by 4 bases and 2 bases, with 15 bases remaining between them.

This chain uses TRBV2 with TRBJ1-2, with D perhaps TRBD1 (6 bases). The CDR3 runs 11 residues. CDR1 is SNHLY and CDR2 is FYNNEI in the germline V gene. Trimming pared 3 bases from V and 9 bases from J, leaving 8 bases between. The CDR3: CASSDRGSYTF. Here the CDR3 DNA reads TGTGCCAGCAGTGACAGGGGCAGCTACACCTTC.

The V gene is TRBV7-9, the J gene TRBJ2-7; TRBD2 agrees at 8 bases. This CDR3 is 14 amino acids long. The V gene's germline CDR1 is SEHNR and CDR2 FQNEAQ (reference sequence). V shed 6 bases and J 5 bases; nucleotides not matched to a gene: 9. The CDR3 sequence: CASRGGLGSDEQYF. Written as DNA, the CDR3 is TGTGCCAGCAGGGGGGGACTAGGATCTGACGAGCAGTACTTC.

The chain is built from TRBV7-3 and TRBJ1-5; 9 positions match TRBD1. This CDR3 spans 15 amino acids. V shed 0 bases, J shed 4 bases, and the junction held 1 base outside the gene matches. Per the germline V gene, CDR1 is SGHTA and CDR2 is FQGTGA. The DNA for the CDR3 is TGTGCCAGCAGCTTAACCGGGACAGGGAATCAGCCCCAGCATTTT. As protein: CASSLTGTGNQPQHF.

Of note for this clone: The same CDR3 arises from other DNA sequences in this sample as well. The chain has TRBV5-1 and TRBJ2-3, with TRBD1 matching 7 bases. The germline gives CDR1 SGHRS, CDR2 YFSETQ. The CDR3 is made up of 13 amino acids. J lost 6 bases, V lost 0 bases, and 1 base had no gene match. CDR3 sequence: CASSLEGADTQYF. The CDR3 coding sequence is TGCGCCAGCAGCTTGGAGGGGGCGGATACGCAGTATTTT.

For this clone: Other DNA sequences in this sample translate to the same CDR3. The rearrangement links TRBV4-1 to TRBJ2-3, with 12 bases matching TRBD2. The junction had 6 bases not matched to a gene; V was cut back by 3 bases and J by 2 bases. Germline values: CDR1 MGHRA, CDR2 YSYEKL. This CDR3 comprises 17 residues. The CDR3 sequence is CASSQRGLAGNTDTQYF. CDR3 DNA: TGCGCCAGCAGCCAGAGAGGACTAGCGGGGAACACAGATACGCAGTATTTT.

The gene calls are TRBV5-6 and TRBJ2-1; possibly TRBD1 for D (5 bases). The CDR3 runs to 15 residues. Germline assignment: CDR1 SGHDT and CDR2 YYEEEE. Trimming shortened V by 0 bases and J by 7 bases, and 14 bases separated the two germline ends. This chain's CDR3 is CASSLGRVFLNEQFF. The CDR3 bases are TGTGCCAGCAGCTTGGGCAGGGTCTTTCTAAATGAGCAGTTCTTC.

This clone was detected only a few times. The chain links TRBV19 to TRBJ1-5; 7 nucleotides agree with TRBD1. With V trimmed by 6 bases and J by 0 bases, 11 bases remained unmatched. The CDR3 length is 17 residues. Germline CDR1 is LNHDA and CDR2 is SQIVND (reference sequence). CDR3 coding DNA: TGTGCCAGTAGGATTAAGGGGACAGAGTATAGCAATCAGCCCCAGCATTTT. As protein: CASRIKGTEYSNQPQHF. The variable domain in full, with the rest retrieved from reference TRBV19 and TRBJ1-5, is DGGITQSPKYLFRKEGQNVTLSCEQNLNHDAMYWYRQDPGQGLRLIYYSQIVNDFQKGDIAEGYSVSREKKESFPLTVTSAQKNPTAFYLCASRIKGTEYSNQPQHFGDGTRLSIL.

This clone was seen more than once but under ten times. The chain employs TRBV27 and TRBJ1-1, with D unclear. Trimming took off 7 bases at V and 1 base at J, with 10 bases between the two ends. CDR1 is MNHEY and CDR2 is SMNVEV in the germline V gene (reference sequence). This CDR3 has 13 residues. The CDR3 sequence: CASKVLQNTEAFF. The CDR3 coding sequence is TGTGCCAGCAAAGTTTTACAGAACACTGAAGCTTTCTTT.

This clone was seen a single time. V gene TRBV27 combines with J gene TRBJ2-7; possibly TRBD2 for D (6 bases). The germline V and J ends were trimmed by 5 bases and 3 bases, with 17 bases remaining between them. CDR1 and CDR2 (germline): MNHEY, SMNVEV (reference sequence). There are 15 residues in the CDR3. The CDR3 spells CASSPPGGSGYEQYF. DNA of the CDR3: TGTGCCAGCAGTCCCCCCGGAGGGTCGGGCTACGAGCAGTACTTC.

The gene calls are TRBV6-6 and TRBJ1-1; the D is unclear. CDR1 is MNHNY, CDR2 SVGAGI, per germline (reference sequence). Trimming shortened V by 8 bases and J by 1 base, and 14 bases separated the two germline ends. The CDR3 has 14 residues. The CDR3 region has the DNA TGTGCCAGCCGGGGTATGGGATCGAACACTGAAGCTTTCTTT. It is translated as CASRGMGSNTEAFF.

This clone showed up just once. The chain carries TRBV6-5 and TRBJ2-5, with 9 bases lining up with TRBD1. J lost 5 bases, V lost 6 bases, and 10 bases had no gene match. Germline V gene lookup returns CDR1 MNHEY and CDR2 SVGAGI. The CDR3 runs to 15 residues. CDR3 in amino acids: CASRDRTGDMETQYF. The CDR3 nucleotides are TGTGCCAGCAGAGATAGGACAGGGGATATGGAGACCCAGTACTTC.

The chain is built from TRBV2 and TRBJ1-4; D call uncertain. The germline V and J ends were trimmed by 4 bases and 8 bases, with 17 bases remaining between them. This CDR3 has 15 amino acids. The V gene's germline CDR1 is SNHLY and CDR2 FYNNEI. The CDR3 protein is CASSVVSPREEKLFF. The CDR3 DNA follows: TGTGCCAGCAGTGTAGTGAGCCCTAGGGAGGAAAAACTGTTTTTT.

The genes are TRBV5-1 and TRBJ2-1, with 11 positions matching TRBD1. The ends lost 4 bases at V and 7 bases at J; junction bases unmatched: 7. The CDR3 consists of 15 residues. CDR1 is SGHRS and CDR2 is YFSETQ in the germline V gene. The CDR3 DNA reads as TGCGCCAGCAGCCGGACGGGACAGGGGGAGAATGAGCAGTTCTTC. Protein product: CASSRTGQGENEQFF.

The chain carries TRBV4-1 and TRBJ1-3; TRBD1 matches at 9 bases. Unmatched junction bases numbered 9, after V lost 5 bases and J lost 4 bases. Looked up from germline, CDR1 is MGHRA and CDR2 is YSYEKL. The CDR3 covers 16 residues. This chain's CDR3 is CASSTEQGATGNTIYF. The DNA for the CDR3 is TGCGCCAGCAGCACGGAACAGGGGGCGACGGGAAACACCATATATTTT.